What follows is one TCR beta chain and its context. This sample also contains other DNA sequences that code for the same CDR3. Profiled with immunoSEQ multiplex PCR; TCRdb holds only in-frame clones, not every one. The sample lists around 100,000 clones, about nine tenths occurring once. The source of the sample is a study of blood T cell repertoires in COVID-19. CDR3 size: 12 residues. Trimming removed 3 bases from V and 5 bases from J, with 6 bases in between. Germline assignment: CDR1 LNHDA and CDR2 SQIVND (reference sequence). The J gene is TRBJ2-3, the V gene TRBV19; tentatively, D is TRBD1 (5 bases). This receptor was taken from a man aged 50-59 years with acute or convalescent COVID-19. The sequencing sample was made of peripheral blood. CDR3 nucleotides: TGTGCCAGTAGTATCCAGGGAGATACGCAGTATTTT. It translates to CASSIQGDTQYF.